These 25 T cell receptor beta chains originate from one sample sequenced in a study of cytomegalovirus exposure and HLA in healthy donors (dated by TCRdb to about 2017). The library came from the immunoSEQ multiplex PCR assay. For the multiplex PCR, a mixture combining 60 forward primers for TCR Vbeta segments and 13 reverse primers for TCR Jbeta segments was used. What TCRdb holds here is the immuneACCESS table cut down to in-frame rearrangements. Part of the clones is not present; checked against another copy, under half of the missing clones reflect an unresolved V gene, and the others are unexplained. For this sample there are fewer than 55,000 clones; around 60% appear just once. 12% of the sample rests with the top ten. What was sequenced was PBMCs. The receptors stem from a man aged 55 to 70 in good health and CMV-seropositive.

This clone showed up just a few times. The chain joins TRBV19 to TRBJ1-2; 8 bases agree with TRBD1. The V and J ends lost 6 bases and 4 bases, in that order; junction bases with no gene match: 10. The length of the CDR3 is 15 residues. The germline gives CDR1 LNHDA, CDR2 SQIVND (reference sequence). CDR3: CASSPFSGGGYGYTF. Written as DNA, the CDR3 is TGTGCCAGTAGCCCATTCTCAGGGGGCGGCTATGGCTACACCTTC.

The sample holds one count of this clone. The chain links TRBV2 to TRBJ2-7; 7 bases agree with TRBD1. The CDR3 length is 12 residues. CDR1 and CDR2 (germline): SNHLY, FYNNEI. The ends lost 2 bases at V and 10 bases at J; junction bases unmatched: 5. CDR3 region: CASSEMRQGQYF. The CDR3 DNA reads TGTGCCAGCAGTGAAATGCGACAGGGTCAGTACTTC.

This clone is medium-sized within its sample. This sequence joins TRBV11-2 and TRBJ2-3, with 9 bases aligning to TRBD2. The V segment lost 1 base and the J segment 4 bases; nucleotides outside the gene matches: 3. The V gene's germline CDR1 is SGHAT and CDR2 FQNNGV. The CDR3 covers 15 residues. CDR3 in amino acids: CASSLVTSGPDTQYF. CDR3 sequence (DNA): TGTGCCAGCAGCTTAGTTACTAGCGGGCCAGATACGCAGTATTTT.

The chain links TRBV11-2 to TRBJ1-1; D ambiguous. Deletions cut 2 bases from V and 11 bases from J, with 15 bases between. The CDR3 is 13 residues long. Looked up from germline, CDR1 is SGHAT and CDR2 is FQNNGV. The CDR3, as DNA: TGTGCCAGCAGCTTAAATGTACAAACAATTGCTTTCTTT. Encoded protein: CASSLNVQTIAFF.

V gene TRBV6-5 combines with J gene TRBJ2-7; 8 bases fit TRBD1. Germline loops: CDR1 MNHEY, CDR2 SVGAGI. The CDR3 has 15 residues. The V segment lost 4 bases and the J segment 4 bases; nucleotides outside the gene matches: 9. The CDR3 loop reads CASSSTGGSVYEQYF. For the CDR3, the DNA is TGTGCCAGCAGTTCAACAGGGGGAAGTGTGTACGAGCAGTACTTC.

The chain recombines TRBV6-6 with TRBJ2-3; TRBD2 agrees at 8 bases. The CDR3 length is 16 residues. The V segment lost 5 bases and the J segment 4 bases; nucleotides outside the gene matches: 11. Germline V gene sequence: CDR1 MNHNY, CDR2 SVGAGI (reference sequence). The CDR3 protein is CASSPSGSSRSDTQYF. The CDR3 nucleotides are TGTGCCAGCAGTCCGAGCGGGAGTTCGCGCTCAGATACGCAGTATTTT.

This clone has only one observation. The chain employs TRBV4-3 and TRBJ1-1, with 8 nucleotides matching TRBD1. Germline assignment: CDR1 LGHNA and CDR2 YSLEER. There are 15 residues in the CDR3. V was clipped by 3 bases and J by 1 base; unmatched bases: 4. The CDR3, as DNA: TGCGCCAGCAGCCATCTGGACAGGGAGAACACTGAAGCTTTCTTT. Translating it yields CASSHLDRENTEAFF.

This chain uses TRBV7-2 with TRBJ1-4, with a weak D call TRBD1 (5 bases). V lost 2 bases and J lost 5, with 21 bases in between. CDR3 length: 18 residues. The germline V gene encodes CDR1 SGHTA and CDR2 FQGNSA. The CDR3 protein is CASSLKGYLEGRNEKLFF. The CDR3 region has the DNA TGTGCCAGCAGCTTAAAAGGCTATCTAGAGGGGAGGAATGAAAAACTGTTTTTT.

A few counts support this clone. The genes are TRBV6-1 and TRBJ1-2; D gene unclear. The CDR3 runs to 15 residues. Germline loops: CDR1 MNHNS, CDR2 SASEGT. The ends were cut back, 1 base at V and 0 bases at J, with 9 bases in the middle. The CDR3 sequence: CASSEEAVANYGYTF. CDR3 nucleotides: TGTGCCAGCAGTGAAGAGGCGGTCGCTAACTATGGCTACACCTTC.

As to this clone: The DNA is left out, because the CDR3 cannot be placed on it with certainty; the CDR3 is given as TCRdb lists it. V usage is TRBV30 and J usage is TRBJ1-6; the D call in the table, TRBD1, was not verified against the DNA. From germline, CDR1 is GTSNPN and CDR2 SVGIG (reference sequence). Including both end residues, the CDR3 is 14 amino acids long. CDR3 sequence reads: CAWGPGTGNSPPHF.

The rearrangement uses TRBV13 and TRBJ2-4; perhaps TRBD2 as D (5 bases). Germline CDR1 reads PRHDT; CDR2 reads FYEKMQ (reference sequence). With 5 bases removed from V and 1 base from J, the gap between germline ends came to 12 bases. This CDR3 is 15 amino acids long. The chain's CDR3 is CASSSSREAKNIQYF. The CDR3 bases are TGTGCCAGCAGCAGCTCAAGGGAGGCCAAAAACATTCAGTACTTC. The full variable domain, its missing parts supplied by reference TRBV13 and TRBJ2-4, is AAGVIQSPRHLIKEKRETATLKCYPIPRHDTVYWYQQGPGQDPQFLISFYEKMQSDKGSIPDRFSAQQFSDYHSELNMSSLELGDSALYFCASSSSREAKNIQYFGAGTRLSVL.

This chain connects TRBV12-5 to TRBJ2-3, with 7 bases that match TRBD1. The CDR3 consists of 16 residues. The germline CDR1 and CDR2 sequences are LGHNT and FRNRAP. The J segment lost 1 base and the V segment lost 9 bases, leaving 13 bases of the junction unmatched. The CDR3 DNA sequence: TGTGCTAGCTCACTAGGGACAGCCTCTGGCACAGATACGCAGTATTTT. Protein product: CASSLGTASGTDTQYF.

The chain joins TRBV5-1 to TRBJ2-5; TRBD2 matches 7 bases. V shed 7 bases, J shed 3 bases, and the junction held 6 bases outside the gene matches. The V gene's germline CDR1 is SGHRS and CDR2 YFSETQ. The CDR3 has 13 residues. The CDR3 DNA reads as TGCGCCAGCCGCCCTAGCGGAAAAGAGACCCAGTACTTC. Its protein is CASRPSGKETQYF.

The rearrangement joins TRBV9 to TRBJ2-7; the D gene is possibly TRBD2 (7 bases). The CDR3 loop spans 15 amino acids. Looked up from germline, CDR1 is SGDLS and CDR2 is YYNGEE. The germline V and J ends were trimmed by 4 bases and 4 bases, with 18 bases remaining between them. The DNA for the CDR3 is TGTGCCAGCAGCCCCAGGGGCGGGAGTGGTTACGAGCAGTACTTC. It translates to CASSPRGGSGYEQYF. The full variable domain, in which reference TRBV9 and TRBJ2-7 provide the parts outside the CDR3, is DSGVTQTPKHLITATGQRVTLRCSPRSGDLSVYWYQQSLDQGLQFLIQYYNGEERAKGNILERFSAQQFPDLHSELNLSSLELGDSALYFCASSPRGGSGYEQYFGPGTRLTVT.

The chain links TRBV9 to TRBJ2-1, with 9 bases fitting TRBD2. The germline V gene encodes CDR1 SGDLS and CDR2 YYNGEE. The V gene end was trimmed by 1 base and the J gene end by 4 bases; junction bases not matched to a gene: 6. This CDR3 spans 16 amino acids. CDR3: CASSVYAGGPYNEQFF. CDR3 nucleotide sequence: TGTGCCAGCAGCGTATATGCGGGAGGGCCGTACAATGAGCAGTTCTTC. Full variable domain (rest looked up from reference TRBV9 and TRBJ2-1): DSGVTQTPKHLITATGQRVTLRCSPRSGDLSVYWYQQSLDQGLQFLIQYYNGEERAKGNILERFSAQQFPDLHSELNLSSLELGDSALYFCASSVYAGGPYNEQFFGPGTRLTVL.

This clone appeared a few times. This rearrangement joins TRBV9 to TRBJ2-3; the D gene is possibly TRBD2 (6 bases). The germline V and J ends were trimmed by 0 bases and 3 bases, with 8 bases remaining between them. Per the germline V gene, CDR1 is SGDLS and CDR2 is YYNGEE. The CDR3 contains 14 residues. The CDR3: CASSVGRETDTQYF. The DNA of the CDR3 is TGTGCCAGCAGCGTAGGGAGGGAAACAGATACGCAGTATTTT.

The chain combines TRBV9 with TRBJ2-2; D unresolved. Trimming removed 4 bases from V and 0 bases from J, with 13 bases in between. The CDR3 covers 16 residues. The germline V gene has CDR1 SGDLS and CDR2 YYNGEE. The CDR3 here is CASSPRPFSNTGELFF. The CDR3 region has the DNA TGTGCCAGCAGCCCCCGTCCCTTTTCGAACACCGGGGAGCTGTTTTTT. Complete variable domain (other parts from reference TRBV9 and TRBJ2-2): DSGVTQTPKHLITATGQRVTLRCSPRSGDLSVYWYQQSLDQGLQFLIQYYNGEERAKGNILERFSAQQFPDLHSELNLSSLELGDSALYFCASSPRPFSNTGELFFGEGSRLTVL.

The V gene is TRBV4-3, the J gene TRBJ2-1; tentatively, D is TRBD2 (5 bases). Per the germline V gene, CDR1 is LGHNA and CDR2 is YSLEER. The CDR3 spans 15 residues. The germline V and J ends were trimmed by 1 base and 6 bases, with 13 bases remaining between them. The CDR3 loop reads CASSQADSPANEQFF. The CDR3 DNA reads as TGCGCCAGCAGCCAAGCGGACTCCCCCGCCAATGAGCAGTTCTTC.

This chain uses TRBV5-1 with TRBJ1-2; D call uncertain. The CDR3 is 14 residues long. Deletions cut 1 base from V and 2 bases from J, with 9 bases between. Looked up from germline, CDR1 is SGHRS and CDR2 is YFSETQ. The CDR3 spells CASSLWGGNYGYTF. CDR3 bases: TGCGCCAGCAGCTTGTGGGGAGGGAACTATGGCTACACCTTC.

Concerning this clone: At one end, the junction sequence differs from germline, possibly due to a read error. The genes are TRBV7-8 and TRBJ1-1; D remains ambiguous. The CDR3 totals 13 residues. Germline V gene data show CDR1 as SGHVS and CDR2 as FQNEAQ. CDR3 coding DNA: TGTGCCAGCAGGATGGGCCGGGGTACTGAAGATTTCTTT. It encodes CASRMGRGTEDFF.

This clone has a handful of counts. The chain recombines TRBV4-1 with TRBJ2-5; 8 bases align to TRBD1. The DNA end is more similar to TRBJ2-7, so the J call may be wrong. The length of the CDR3 is 14 residues. Germline CDR1 reads MGHRA; CDR2 reads YSYEKL. This CDR3 is CASSQTDRAYEQYF. CDR3 nucleotides: TGCGCCAGCAGCCAAACGGACAGGGCCTACGAGCAGTACTTC.

This chain joins TRBV4-1 and TRBJ2-2, with TRBD1 identical over 9 bases. CDR1 is MGHRA, CDR2 YSYEKL, per germline. This CDR3 comprises 14 residues. V lost 4 bases, J lost 4 bases, and 1 base stayed unmatched. The CDR3 reads CASSLTGGTGELFF. Here the CDR3 DNA reads TGCGCCAGCAGCCTGACAGGGGGCACCGGGGAGCTGTTTTTT.

V is TRBV7-3 and J is TRBJ2-6, with no clear D. Trimming stripped 5 bases from V and 0 bases from J, with 11 bases between. The CDR3 spans 16 residues. Germline CDR1 is SGHTA and CDR2 is FQGTGA. The CDR3 sequence is CASSPTVSSGANVLTF. DNA of the CDR3: TGTGCCAGCAGCCCAACAGTGTCCTCTGGGGCCAACGTCCTGACTTTC.

The genes are TRBV7-9 and TRBJ2-7; TRBD1 matches 9 bases. Losses at the gene ends were 1 base for V and 3 bases for J; bases not matched to a gene: 10. This CDR3 has 17 residues. CDR1 and CDR2 from the germline V gene are SEHNR and FQNEAQ (reference sequence). CDR3 nucleotide sequence: TGTGCCAGCAGCTTAGACTGGGACAGGGCCCCAGGCTACGAGCAGTACTTC. The encoded protein is CASSLDWDRAPGYEQYF.

This chain links TRBV5-4 with TRBJ1-2, with D perhaps TRBD1 (5 bases). Looked up from germline, CDR1 is SGHNT and CDR2 is YYREEE (reference sequence). Trimming stripped 3 bases from V and 13 bases from J, with 16 bases between. The CDR3 covers 12 residues. Here the CDR3 DNA reads TGTGCCAGCAGCTCCAGGGATCTCGCCTTCACCTTC. It yields the protein CASSSRDLAFTF.